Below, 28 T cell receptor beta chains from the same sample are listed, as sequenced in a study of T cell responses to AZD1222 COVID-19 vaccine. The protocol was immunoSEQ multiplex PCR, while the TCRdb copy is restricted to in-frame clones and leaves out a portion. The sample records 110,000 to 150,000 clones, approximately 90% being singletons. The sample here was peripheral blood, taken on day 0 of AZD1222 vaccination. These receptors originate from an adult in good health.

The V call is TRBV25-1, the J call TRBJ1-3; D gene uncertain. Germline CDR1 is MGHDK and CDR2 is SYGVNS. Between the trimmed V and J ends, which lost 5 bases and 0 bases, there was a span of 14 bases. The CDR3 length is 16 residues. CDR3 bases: TGTGCCAGCAGTCCCCATTTCGGCATCTCTGGAAACACCATATATTTT. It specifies CASSPHFGISGNTIYF.

CDR3 sequence (DNA): TGTGCCAGTAGTATAGGTGCGGGAACTGGAAACACCATATATTTT. Translating it yields CASSIGAGTGNTIYF. V usage is TRBV19 and J usage is TRBJ1-3; D not resolved. CDR3 length: 15 residues. The V gene lost 1 base and the J gene lost 2 bases, with 9 bases spanning the gap. CDR1 is LNHDA and CDR2 is SQIVND in the germline V gene (reference sequence).

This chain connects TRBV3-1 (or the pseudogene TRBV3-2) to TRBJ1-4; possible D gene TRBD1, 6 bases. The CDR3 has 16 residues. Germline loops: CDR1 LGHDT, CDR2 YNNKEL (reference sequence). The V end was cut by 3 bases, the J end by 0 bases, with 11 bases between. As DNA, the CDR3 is TGTGCCAGCAGCCAGCGGACAGTTGCAACTAATGAAAAACTGTTTTTT. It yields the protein CASSQRTVATNEKLFF.

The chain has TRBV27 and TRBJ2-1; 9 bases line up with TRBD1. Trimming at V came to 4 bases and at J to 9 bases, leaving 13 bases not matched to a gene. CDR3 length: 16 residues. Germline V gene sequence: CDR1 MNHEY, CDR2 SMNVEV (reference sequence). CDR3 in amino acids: CASSSRARQGVAEQFF. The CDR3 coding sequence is TGTGCCAGCAGTTCCAGGGCTCGACAGGGGGTGGCTGAGCAGTTCTTC.

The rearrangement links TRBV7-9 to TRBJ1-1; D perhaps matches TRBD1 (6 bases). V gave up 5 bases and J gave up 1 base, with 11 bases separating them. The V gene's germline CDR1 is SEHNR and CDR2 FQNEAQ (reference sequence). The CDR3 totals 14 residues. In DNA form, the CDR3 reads TGTGCCAGCAGCCGGCAACAGGGGAACACTGAAGCTTTCTTT. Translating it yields CASSRQQGNTEAFF.

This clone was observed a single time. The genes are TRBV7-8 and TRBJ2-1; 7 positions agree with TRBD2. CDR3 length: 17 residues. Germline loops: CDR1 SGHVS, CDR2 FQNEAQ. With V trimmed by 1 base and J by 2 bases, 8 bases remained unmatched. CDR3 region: CASSLVRPGGTYNEQFF. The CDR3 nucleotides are TGTGCCAGCAGCTTAGTCCGTCCCGGGGGGACCTACAATGAGCAGTTCTTC.

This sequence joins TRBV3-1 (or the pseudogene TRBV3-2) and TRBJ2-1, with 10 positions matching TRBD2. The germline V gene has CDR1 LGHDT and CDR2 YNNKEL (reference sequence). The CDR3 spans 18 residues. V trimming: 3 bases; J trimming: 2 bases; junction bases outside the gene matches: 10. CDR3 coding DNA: TGTGCCAGCAGCCACCTTCCCCCGGGACTAGCGCCCTACAATGAGCAGTTCTTC. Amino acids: CASSHLPPGLAPYNEQFF.

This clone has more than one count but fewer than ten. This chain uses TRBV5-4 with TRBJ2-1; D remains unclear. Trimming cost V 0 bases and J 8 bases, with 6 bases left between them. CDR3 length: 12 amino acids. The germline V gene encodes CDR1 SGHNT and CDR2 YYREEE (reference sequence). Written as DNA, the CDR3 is TGTGCCAGCAGCTTGGGGCCCGATGAGCAGTTCTTC. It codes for CASSLGPDEQFF.

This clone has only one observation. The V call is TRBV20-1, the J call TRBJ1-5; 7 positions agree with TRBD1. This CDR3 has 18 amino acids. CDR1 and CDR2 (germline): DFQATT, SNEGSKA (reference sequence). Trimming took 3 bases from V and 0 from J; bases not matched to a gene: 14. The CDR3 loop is CSASSGTVNLFSNQPQHF. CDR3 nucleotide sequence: TGCAGTGCTAGTTCCGGGACAGTAAATCTTTTTAGCAATCAGCCCCAGCATTTT.

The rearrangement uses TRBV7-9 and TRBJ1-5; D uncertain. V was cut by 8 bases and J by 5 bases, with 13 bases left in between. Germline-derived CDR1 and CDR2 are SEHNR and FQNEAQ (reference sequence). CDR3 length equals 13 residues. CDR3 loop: CASSSAAHQPQHF. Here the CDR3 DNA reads TGTGCCAGCTCCTCGGCAGCACATCAGCCCCAGCATTTT.

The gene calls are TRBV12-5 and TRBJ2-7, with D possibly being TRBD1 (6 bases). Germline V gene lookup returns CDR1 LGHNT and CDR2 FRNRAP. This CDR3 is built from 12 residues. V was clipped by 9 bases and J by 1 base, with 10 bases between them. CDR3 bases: TGTGCTAGACAGGGAGTATCCTACGAGCAGTACTTC. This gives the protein CARQGVSYEQYF.

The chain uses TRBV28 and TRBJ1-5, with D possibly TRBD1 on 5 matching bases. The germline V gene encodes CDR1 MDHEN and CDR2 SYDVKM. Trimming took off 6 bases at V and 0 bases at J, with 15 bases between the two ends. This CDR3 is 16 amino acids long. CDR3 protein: CASRYLRDDSNQPQHF. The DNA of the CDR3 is TGTGCCAGCAGGTATCTCCGGGACGATAGCAATCAGCCCCAGCATTTT.

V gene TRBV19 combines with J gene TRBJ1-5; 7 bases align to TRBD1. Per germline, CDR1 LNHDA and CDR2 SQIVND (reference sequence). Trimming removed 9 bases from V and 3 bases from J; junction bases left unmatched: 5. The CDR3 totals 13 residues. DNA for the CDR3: TGTGCCAGCGCAGGGGGGTACAATCAGCCCCAGCATTTT. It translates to CASAGGYNQPQHF.

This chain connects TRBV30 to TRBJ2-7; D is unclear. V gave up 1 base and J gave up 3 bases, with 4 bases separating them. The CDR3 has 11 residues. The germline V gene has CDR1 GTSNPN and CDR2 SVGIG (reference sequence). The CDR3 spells CAWSEGYEQYF. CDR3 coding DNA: TGTGCCTGGAGTGAGGGCTACGAGCAGTACTTC.

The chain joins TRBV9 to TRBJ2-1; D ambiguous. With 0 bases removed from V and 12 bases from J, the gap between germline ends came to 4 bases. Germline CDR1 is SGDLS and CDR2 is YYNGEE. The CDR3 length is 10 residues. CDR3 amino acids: CASSVVGQFF. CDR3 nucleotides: TGTGCCAGCAGCGTAGTTGGGCAGTTCTTC.

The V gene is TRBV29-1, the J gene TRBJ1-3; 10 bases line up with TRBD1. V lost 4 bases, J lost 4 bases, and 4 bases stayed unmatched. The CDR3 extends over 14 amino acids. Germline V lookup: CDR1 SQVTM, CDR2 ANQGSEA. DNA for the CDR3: TGCAGCGTTGGGGACAGGGGATGGGGAAACACCATATATTTT. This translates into CSVGDRGWGNTIYF.

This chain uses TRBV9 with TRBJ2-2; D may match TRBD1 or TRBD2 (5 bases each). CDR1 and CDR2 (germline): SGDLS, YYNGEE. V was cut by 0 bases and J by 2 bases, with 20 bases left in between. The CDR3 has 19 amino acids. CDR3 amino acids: CASSVVGGAGRKNTGELFF. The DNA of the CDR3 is TGTGCCAGCAGCGTAGTGGGTGGGGCAGGGAGAAAAAACACCGGGGAGCTGTTTTTT.

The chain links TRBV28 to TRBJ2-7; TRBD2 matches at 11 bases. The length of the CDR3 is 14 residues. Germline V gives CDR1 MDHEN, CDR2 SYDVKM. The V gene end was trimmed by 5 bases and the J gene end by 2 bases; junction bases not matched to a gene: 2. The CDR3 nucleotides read TGTGCCAGCAGTGTGGGACTAGCGGCCTACGAGCAGTACTTC. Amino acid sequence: CASSVGLAAYEQYF.

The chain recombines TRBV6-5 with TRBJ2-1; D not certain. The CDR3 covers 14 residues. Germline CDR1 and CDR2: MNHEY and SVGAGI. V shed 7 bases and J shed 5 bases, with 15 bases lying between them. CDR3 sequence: CASTQRIENNEQFF. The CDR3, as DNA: TGTGCCAGCACCCAGAGGATAGAAAACAATGAGCAGTTCTTC.

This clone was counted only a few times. DNA of the CDR3: TGTGCCGGCCTGGACAGGGCGTCTTCGAACACCGGGGAGCTGTTTTTT. As protein: CAGLDRASSNTGELFF. The V gene is TRBV3-1 (or the pseudogene TRBV3-2), the J gene TRBJ2-2; 8 bases line up with TRBD1. This CDR3 has 16 residues. Germline CDR1 LGHDT, CDR2 YNNKEL (reference sequence). Trimming took 11 bases from V and 0 from J; bases not matched to a gene: 11.

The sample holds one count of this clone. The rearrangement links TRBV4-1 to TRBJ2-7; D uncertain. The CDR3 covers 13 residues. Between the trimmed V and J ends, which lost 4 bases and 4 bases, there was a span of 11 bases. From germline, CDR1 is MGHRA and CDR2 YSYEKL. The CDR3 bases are TGCGCCAGCAGCCGAGTTGGGATATACGAGCAGTACTTC. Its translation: CASSRVGIYEQYF.

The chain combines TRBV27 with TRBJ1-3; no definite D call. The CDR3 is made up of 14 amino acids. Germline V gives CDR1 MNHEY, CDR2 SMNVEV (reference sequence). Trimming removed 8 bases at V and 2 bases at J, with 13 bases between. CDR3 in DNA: TGTGCCAGCCGGTCCAGCAGCGCTGGAAACACCATATATTTT. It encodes CASRSSSAGNTIYF.

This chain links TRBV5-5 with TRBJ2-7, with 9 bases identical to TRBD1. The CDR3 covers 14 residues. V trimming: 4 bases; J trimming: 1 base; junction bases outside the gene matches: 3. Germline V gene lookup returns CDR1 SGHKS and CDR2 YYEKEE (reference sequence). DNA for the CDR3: TGTGCCAGCAGCGTCGGGACAGGGTCCTACGAGCAGTACTTC. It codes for CASSVGTGSYEQYF.

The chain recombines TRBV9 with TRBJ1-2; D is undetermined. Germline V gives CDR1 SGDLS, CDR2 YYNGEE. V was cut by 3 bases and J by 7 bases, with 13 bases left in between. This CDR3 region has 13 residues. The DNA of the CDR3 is TGTGCCAGCAGCGGTGAGCGGGCGGCTGGCTACACCTTC. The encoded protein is CASSGERAAGYTF.

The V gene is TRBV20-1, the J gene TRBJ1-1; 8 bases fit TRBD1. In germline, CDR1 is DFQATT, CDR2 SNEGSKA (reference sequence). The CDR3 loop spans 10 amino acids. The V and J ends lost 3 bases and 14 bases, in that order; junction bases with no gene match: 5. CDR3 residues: CSASGQGRFF. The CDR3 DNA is TGCAGTGCTAGCGGACAGGGTCGGTTCTTT.

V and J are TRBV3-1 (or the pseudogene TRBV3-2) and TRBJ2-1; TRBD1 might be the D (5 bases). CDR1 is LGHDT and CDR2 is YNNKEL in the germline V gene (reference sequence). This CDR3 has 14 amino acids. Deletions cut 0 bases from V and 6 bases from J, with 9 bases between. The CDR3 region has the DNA TGTGCCAGCAGCCAAGAGGGGCTTTCCAATGAGCAGTTCTTC. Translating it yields CASSQEGLSNEQFF.

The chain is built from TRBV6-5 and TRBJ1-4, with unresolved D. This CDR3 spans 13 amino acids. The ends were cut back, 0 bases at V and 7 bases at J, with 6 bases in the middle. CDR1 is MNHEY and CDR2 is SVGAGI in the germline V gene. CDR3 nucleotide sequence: TGTGCCAGCAGTTACTCGCTAGTTGAAAAACTGTTTTTT. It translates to CASSYSLVEKLFF.

The chain's CDR3 is CAWRPGYRSPLHF. CDR3 nucleotide sequence: TGTGCCTGGAGGCCAGGGTATAGGTCACCCCTCCACTTT. The chain carries TRBV30 and TRBJ1-6; D might be TRBD1 (5 bases). There are 13 residues in the CDR3. V was cut by 3 bases and J by 10 bases, with 13 bases left in between. Germline-derived CDR1 and CDR2 are GTSNPN and SVGIG (reference sequence).